What follows are 22 T cell receptor beta chains derived from one specimen sequenced in a study of cytomegalovirus exposure and HLA in healthy donors. PCR primers comprised 60 Vbeta and 13 Jbeta primers. Some clones are missing from TCRdb's copy, which holds only in-frame ones; the method was immunoSEQ multiplex PCR. The sample holds 200,000 to 250,000 clones, approximately 68% seen once. Sequenced material: PBMCs. The source of these receptors is a woman aged 25 to 39 in good health and CMV-seronegative.

This clone appeared once. The chain uses TRBV25-1 and TRBJ2-7; 7 positions agree with TRBD1. Trimming removed 8 bases from V and 2 bases from J; junction bases left unmatched: 3. The CDR3 covers 12 residues. CDR1 is MGHDK, CDR2 SYGVNS, per germline. The CDR3 loop reads CASWDSTYEQYF. The DNA of the CDR3 is TGTGCCAGCTGGGACAGTACCTACGAGCAGTACTTC.

The chain uses TRBV19 and TRBJ2-3; 15 bases align to TRBD2. Germline CDR1 reads LNHDA; CDR2 reads SQIVND (reference sequence). V shed 7 bases, J shed 3 bases, and the junction held 8 bases outside the gene matches. The CDR3 contains 17 residues. In DNA, the CDR3 is TGTGCCAGTACCGAGGAGGGACTAGCGGGGGGAACAGATACGCAGTATTTT. Protein product: CASTEEGLAGGTDTQYF.

The chain has TRBV2 and TRBJ2-2; 8 positions match TRBD2. V gave up 3 bases and J gave up 0 bases; unmatched junction bases: 0. Looked up from germline, CDR1 is SNHLY and CDR2 is FYNNEI. There are 15 residues in the CDR3. CDR3 nucleotide sequence: TGTGCCAGCAGTGAGGGACTAGCGAACACCGGGGAGCTGTTTTTT. It encodes CASSEGLANTGELFF. Filled out from reference TRBV2 and TRBJ2-2, the complete variable domain reads EPEVTQTPSHQVTQMGQEVILRCVPISNHLYFYWYRQILGQKVEFLVSFYNNEISEKSEIFDDQFSVERPDGSNFTLKIRSTKLEDSAMYFCASSEGLANTGELFFGEGSRLTVL.

The rearrangement joins TRBV5-4 to TRBJ2-1, with 12 bases identical to TRBD2. Losses at the gene ends were 4 bases for V and 11 bases for J; bases not matched to a gene: 10. This CDR3 spans 15 amino acids. Germline CDR1 and CDR2: SGHNT and YYREEE (reference sequence). The chain's CDR3 is CASSLLAGGEGKQFF. The CDR3 coding sequence is TGTGCCAGCAGCCTACTAGCGGGGGGCGAGGGGAAGCAGTTCTTC.

The chain couples TRBV19 to TRBJ1-1; TRBD1 matches 10 bases. This CDR3 is 15 amino acids long. J was trimmed by 3 bases and V by 9 bases; bases with no gene match: 10. Germline CDR1 and CDR2: LNHDA and SQIVND (reference sequence). The CDR3, as DNA: TGTGCCAGCCTCGGGACAGGGGAAATCGACACTGAAGCTTTCTTT. Translation gives CASLGTGEIDTEAFF.

This chain joins TRBV7-8 and TRBJ1-5; possible D gene TRBD1, 5 bases. Trimming removed 1 base from V and 0 bases from J, with 13 bases in between. From germline, CDR1 is SGHVS and CDR2 FQNEAQ. The CDR3 spans 17 residues. The CDR3 is CASSLEPAGYSNQPQHF. The CDR3 coding sequence is TGTGCCAGCAGCTTAGAGCCCGCAGGGTATAGCAATCAGCCCCAGCATTTT.

The chain uses TRBV5-1 and TRBJ2-7, with D maybe TRBD1 (6 bases). V shed 4 bases and J shed 0 bases, with 11 bases lying between them. This CDR3 region has 14 residues. Looked up from germline, CDR1 is SGHRS and CDR2 is YFSETQ. CDR3 protein: CASSATQGSYEQYF. The CDR3 DNA reads TGCGCCAGCAGCGCCACACAGGGCTCCTACGAGCAGTACTTC.

The V and J genes are TRBV25-1 and TRBJ2-7; D unclear. Trimming removed 2 bases at V and 2 bases at J, with 7 bases between. The CDR3 is 13 residues long. CDR1 is MGHDK, CDR2 SYGVNS, per germline. The CDR3 bases are TGTGCCAGCAGTGAAGGAGCTACCTACGAGCAGTACTTC. Its translation is CASSEGATYEQYF.

This chain connects TRBV7-9 to TRBJ1-2, with a possible D match to TRBD1 (6 bases). With 4 bases removed from V and 4 bases from J, the gap between germline ends came to 19 bases. The length of the CDR3 is 16 residues. Germline loops: CDR1 SEHNR, CDR2 FQNEAQ (reference sequence). The CDR3 loop reads CASSSNGEQGRYGYTF. The CDR3, as DNA: TGTGCCAGCAGCTCGAACGGGGAACAGGGCCGCTATGGCTACACCTTC.

The rearrangement uses TRBV9 and TRBJ2-1, with 7 bases fitting TRBD2. Trimming cost V 4 bases and J 0 bases; bases outside gene matches: 10. Germline lookup yields CDR1 SGDLS and CDR2 YYNGEE. The CDR3 length is 17 residues. As DNA, the CDR3 is TGTGCCAGCAGCCCGAGACTAGCTATCAGCTCCTACAATGAGCAGTTCTTC. This translates into CASSPRLAISSYNEQFF.

This clone has only one observation. V usage is TRBV19 and J usage is TRBJ1-5, with D possibly matching TRBD1 (5 bases). V was trimmed by 4 bases and J by 2 bases, leaving 18 bases between them. The germline CDR1 and CDR2 sequences are LNHDA and SQIVND (reference sequence). The CDR3 spans 17 residues. The CDR3 DNA follows: TGTGCCAGTAGTAAGGCGCCTGGGGCAGGCCGCAATCAGCCCCAGCATTTT. Translation: CASSKAPGAGRNQPQHF.

V gene TRBV19 combines with J gene TRBJ1-1, with TRBD1 matching over 9 bases. Germline CDR1 and CDR2: LNHDA and SQIVND (reference sequence). CDR3 size: 16 residues. With V trimmed by 5 bases and J by 0 bases, 7 bases remained unmatched. The CDR3 sequence: CASSRYRGRLNTEAFF. The CDR3 DNA reads TGTGCCAGTAGTCGATACAGGGGGCGCTTGAACACTGAAGCTTTCTTT.

The gene calls are TRBV6-1 and TRBJ2-3; 10 bases align to TRBD2. V lost 6 bases to trimming and J lost 2 bases; unmatched junction nucleotides: 5. This CDR3 is built from 15 residues. Germline V gene sequence: CDR1 MNHNS, CDR2 SASEGT. The CDR3 is CASRRTSGLTDTQYF. The CDR3 bases are TGTGCCAGCAGGAGGACTAGCGGACTCACAGATACGCAGTATTTT.

V and J are TRBV15 and TRBJ2-1, with D perhaps TRBD1 (5 bases). This CDR3 spans 16 amino acids. The V end lost 3 bases, the J end lost 6 bases, and 18 bases lay between the germline ends. Germline loops: CDR1 LNHNV, CDR2 YYDKDF (reference sequence). The CDR3 reads CATSSEIAGSGNEQFF. CDR3 nucleotide sequence: TGTGCCACCAGCAGTGAGATTGCAGGGTCAGGCAATGAGCAGTTCTTC. The full variable domain, its missing parts supplied by reference TRBV15 and TRBJ2-1, is DAMVIQNPRYQVTQFGKPVTLSCSQTLNHNVMYWYQQKSSQAPKLLFHYYDKDFNNEADTPDNFQSRRPNTSFCFLDIRSPGLGDTAMYLCATSSEIAGSGNEQFFGPGTRLTVL.

This clone was counted between two and nine times. The rearrangement links TRBV2 to TRBJ2-5; 10 bases fit TRBD1. The CDR3 totals 16 residues. CDR1 is SNHLY and CDR2 is FYNNEI in the germline V gene. J lost 2 bases, V lost 5 bases, and 8 bases had no gene match. The CDR3 DNA follows: TGTGCCAGCAGTCCCCTGGGGACAGGGGTACAAGAGACCCAGTACTTC. As protein: CASSPLGTGVQETQYF.

The chain recombines TRBV6-5 with TRBJ2-3, with 9 positions matching TRBD2. CDR1 and CDR2 from the germline V gene are MNHEY and SVGAGI. V lost 0 bases to trimming and J lost 5 bases; unmatched junction nucleotides: 0. The CDR3 is made up of 14 amino acids. CDR3 nucleotide sequence: TGTGCCAGCAGTTACTCACTAGCGGGAGATACGCAGTATTTT. Protein product: CASSYSLAGDTQYF.

V gene TRBV7-9 combines with J gene TRBJ1-1; 8 nucleotides match TRBD1. The germline V gene encodes CDR1 SEHNR and CDR2 FQNEAQ (reference sequence). The CDR3 extends over 16 amino acids. V dropped 5 bases and J dropped 5; count of bases not matched to a gene: 13. As DNA, the CDR3 is TGTGCCAGCAGCCCCAGGGGGGGGACAGGAGGAACTGAAGCTTTCTTT. It codes for CASSPRGGTGGTEAFF.

In this sample, this clone turned up a few times. The CDR3: CASSARVFMGGYTF. The CDR3 nucleotides are TGTGCCAGCAGCGCCAGGGTGTTTATGGGAGGCTACACCTTC. This chain links TRBV9 with TRBJ1-2; D is possibly TRBD1 (5 bases). CDR3 length: 14 amino acids. The germline V and J ends were trimmed by 3 bases and 8 bases, with 17 bases remaining between them. Germline CDR1 SGDLS, CDR2 YYNGEE.

This chain uses TRBV2 with TRBJ2-2, with 8 positions matching TRBD1. The CDR3 is 15 amino acids. V lost 4 bases, J lost 1 base, and 2 bases stayed unmatched. Germline V lookup: CDR1 SNHLY, CDR2 FYNNEI. The CDR3 nucleotides read TGTGCCAGCAGTGGACAGGGGAGGAACACCGGGGAGCTGTTTTTT. The encoded protein is CASSGQGRNTGELFF. Based on the CDR3 plus reference TRBV2 and TRBJ2-2, the full variable domain is EPEVTQTPSHQVTQMGQEVILRCVPISNHLYFYWYRQILGQKVEFLVSFYNNEISEKSEIFDDQFSVERPDGSNFTLKIRSTKLEDSAMYFCASSGQGRNTGELFFGEGSRLTVL.

This clone is a singleton in its sample. The rearrangement links TRBV5-1 to TRBJ2-1, with TRBD2 identical over 9 bases. The CDR3 covers 14 residues. Germline CDR1 is SGHRS and CDR2 is YFSETQ. V gave up 6 bases and J gave up 1 base; unmatched junction bases: 2. This CDR3 reads CASNLAGSYNEQFF. The CDR3 region has the DNA TGCGCCAGCAACCTAGCGGGGTCCTACAATGAGCAGTTCTTC.

The J gene is TRBJ2-5, the V gene TRBV5-1, with D perhaps TRBD2 (5 bases). V gave up 4 bases and J gave up 1 base, with 14 bases separating them. The CDR3 has 15 amino acids. Germline V lookup: CDR1 SGHRS, CDR2 YFSETQ. The CDR3 DNA reads as TGCGCCAGCAGCCCCCTCCCGGGATTCCAAGAGACCCAGTACTTC. Residues: CASSPLPGFQETQYF.

V usage is TRBV4-2 and J usage is TRBJ2-3; D is possibly TRBD1 (5 bases). Germline V gives CDR1 LGHNA, CDR2 YNFKEQ. This CDR3 has 13 amino acids. The V end lost 5 bases, the J end lost 8 bases, and 14 bases lay between the germline ends. CDR3 sequence reads: CASSYTGTATQYF. The CDR3 DNA sequence: TGTGCCAGCAGCTACACAGGTACCGCTACGCAGTATTTT.